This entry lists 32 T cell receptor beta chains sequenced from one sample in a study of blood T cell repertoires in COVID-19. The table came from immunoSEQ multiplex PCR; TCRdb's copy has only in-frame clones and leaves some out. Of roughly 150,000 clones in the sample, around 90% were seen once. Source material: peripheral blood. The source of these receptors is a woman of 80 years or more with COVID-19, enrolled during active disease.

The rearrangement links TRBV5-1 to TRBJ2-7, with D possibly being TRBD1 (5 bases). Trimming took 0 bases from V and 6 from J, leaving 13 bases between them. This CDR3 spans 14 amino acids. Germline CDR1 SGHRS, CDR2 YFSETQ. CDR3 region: CASSLVQGEVEQYF. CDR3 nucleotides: TGCGCCAGCAGCTTGGTCCAGGGTGAGGTCGAGCAGTACTTC.

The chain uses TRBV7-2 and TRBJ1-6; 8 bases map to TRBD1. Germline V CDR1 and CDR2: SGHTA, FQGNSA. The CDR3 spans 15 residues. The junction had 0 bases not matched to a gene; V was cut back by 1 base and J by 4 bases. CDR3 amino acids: CASSLGTGYNSPLHF. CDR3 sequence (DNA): TGTGCCAGCAGCTTAGGGACAGGGTATAATTCACCCCTCCACTTT.

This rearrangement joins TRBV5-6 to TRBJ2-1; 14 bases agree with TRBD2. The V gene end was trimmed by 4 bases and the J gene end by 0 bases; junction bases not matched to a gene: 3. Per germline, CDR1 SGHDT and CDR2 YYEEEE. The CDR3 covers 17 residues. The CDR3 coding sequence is TGTGCCAGCAGCCGGGGGACTAGCGGGAGCTCCTACAATGAGCAGTTCTTC. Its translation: CASSRGTSGSSYNEQFF. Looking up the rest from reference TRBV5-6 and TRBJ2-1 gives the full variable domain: DAGVTQSPTHLIKTRGQQVTLRCSPKSGHDTVSWYQQALGQGPQFIFQYYEEEERQRGNFPDRFSGHQFPNYSSELNVNALLLGDSALYLCASSRGTSGSSYNEQFFGPGTRLTVL.

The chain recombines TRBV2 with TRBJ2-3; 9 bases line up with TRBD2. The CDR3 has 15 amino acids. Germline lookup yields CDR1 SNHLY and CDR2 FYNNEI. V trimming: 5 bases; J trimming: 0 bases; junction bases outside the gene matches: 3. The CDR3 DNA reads TGTGCCAGCAGTATCCTAGCGGGGAGCACAGATACGCAGTATTTT. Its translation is CASSILAGSTDTQYF.

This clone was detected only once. CDR3 nucleotide sequence: TGTGCCAGCACCTCCTACCCCGATCATCAGCCCCAGCATTTT. It specifies CASTSYPDHQPQHF. V usage is TRBV6-5 and J usage is TRBJ1-5, with no clear D. This CDR3 contains 14 residues. Germline V gene sequence: CDR1 MNHEY, CDR2 SVGAGI. The germline V and J ends were trimmed by 7 bases and 5 bases, with 15 bases remaining between them.

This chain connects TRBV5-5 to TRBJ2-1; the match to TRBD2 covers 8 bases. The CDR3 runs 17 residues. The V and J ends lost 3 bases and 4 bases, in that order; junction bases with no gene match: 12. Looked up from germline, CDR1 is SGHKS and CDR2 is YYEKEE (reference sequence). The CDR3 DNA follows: TGTGCCAGCAGCTACCGCGGGGGGACCGCTGAGTACAATGAGCAGTTCTTC. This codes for CASSYRGGTAEYNEQFF.

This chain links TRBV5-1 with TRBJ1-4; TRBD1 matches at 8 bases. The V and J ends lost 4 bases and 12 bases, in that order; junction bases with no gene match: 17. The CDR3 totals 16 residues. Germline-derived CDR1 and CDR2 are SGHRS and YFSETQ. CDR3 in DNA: TGCGCCAGCAGCGCAAACAACCGGGACAGGTCGAACCAACTGTTTTTT. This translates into CASSANNRDRSNQLFF. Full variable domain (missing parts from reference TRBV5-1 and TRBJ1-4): KAGVTQTPRYLIKTRGQQVTLSCSPISGHRSVSWYQQTPGQGLQFLFEYFSETQRNKGNFPGRFSGRQFSNSRSEMNVSTLELGDSALYLCASSANNRDRSNQLFFGSGTQLSVL.

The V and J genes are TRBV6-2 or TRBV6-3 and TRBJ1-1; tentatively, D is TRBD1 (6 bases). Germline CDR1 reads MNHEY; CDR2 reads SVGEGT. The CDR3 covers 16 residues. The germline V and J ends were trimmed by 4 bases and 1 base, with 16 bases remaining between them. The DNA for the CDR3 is TGTGCCAGCAGTTGGCCAGGGGATCTGGCGAACACTGAAGCTTTCTTT. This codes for CASSWPGDLANTEAFF.

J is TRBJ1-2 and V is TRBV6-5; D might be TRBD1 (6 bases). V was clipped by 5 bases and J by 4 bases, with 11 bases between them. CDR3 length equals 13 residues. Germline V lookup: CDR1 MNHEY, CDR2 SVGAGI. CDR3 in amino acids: CASSLQGSYGYTF. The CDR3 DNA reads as TGTGCCAGCAGTCTGCAGGGGAGCTATGGCTACACCTTC.

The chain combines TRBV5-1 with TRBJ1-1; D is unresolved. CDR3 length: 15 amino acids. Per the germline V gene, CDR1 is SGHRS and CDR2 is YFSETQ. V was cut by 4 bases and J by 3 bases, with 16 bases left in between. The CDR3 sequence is CASSPAQAFDTEAFF. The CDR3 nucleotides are TGCGCCAGCAGCCCGGCCCAGGCTTTTGACACTGAAGCTTTCTTT.

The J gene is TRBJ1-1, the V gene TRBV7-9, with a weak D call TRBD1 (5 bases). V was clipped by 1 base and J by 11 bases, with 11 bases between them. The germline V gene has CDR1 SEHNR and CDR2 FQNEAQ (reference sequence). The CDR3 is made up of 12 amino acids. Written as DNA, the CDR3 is TGTGCCAGCAGCTTAGAGCAGGGTGGGGCTTTCTTT. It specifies CASSLEQGGAFF.

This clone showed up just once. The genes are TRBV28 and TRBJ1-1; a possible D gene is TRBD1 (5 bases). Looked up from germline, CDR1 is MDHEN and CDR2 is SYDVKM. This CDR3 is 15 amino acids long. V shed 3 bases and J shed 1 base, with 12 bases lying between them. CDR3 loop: CASSFSLGGNTEAFF. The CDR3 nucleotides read TGTGCCAGCAGTTTTTCCCTGGGGGGGAACACTGAAGCTTTCTTT.

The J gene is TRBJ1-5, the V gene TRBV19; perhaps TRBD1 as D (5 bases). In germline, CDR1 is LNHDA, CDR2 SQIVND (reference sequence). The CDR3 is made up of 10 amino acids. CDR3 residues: CASGVRPQHF. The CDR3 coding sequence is TGTGCATCGGGGGTTAGGCCCCAGCATTTT.

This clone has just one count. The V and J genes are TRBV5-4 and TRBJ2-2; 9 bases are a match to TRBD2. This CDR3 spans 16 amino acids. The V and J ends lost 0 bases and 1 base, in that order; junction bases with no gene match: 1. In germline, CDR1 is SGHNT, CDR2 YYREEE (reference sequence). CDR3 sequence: CASSLGAGGNTGELFF. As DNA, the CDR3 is TGTGCCAGCAGCTTGGGAGCGGGAGGGAACACCGGGGAGCTGTTTTTT.

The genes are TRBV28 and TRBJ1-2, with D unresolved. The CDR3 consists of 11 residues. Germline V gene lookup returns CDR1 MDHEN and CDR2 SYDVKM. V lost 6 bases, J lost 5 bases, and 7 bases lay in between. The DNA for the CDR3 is TGTGCCAGCAGCAACCGGTATGGCTACACCTTC. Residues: CASSNRYGYTF.

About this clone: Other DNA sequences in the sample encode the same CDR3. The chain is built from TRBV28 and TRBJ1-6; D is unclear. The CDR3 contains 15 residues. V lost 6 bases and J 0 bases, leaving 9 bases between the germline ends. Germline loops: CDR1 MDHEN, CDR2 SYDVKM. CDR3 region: CASSLPSSYNSPLHF. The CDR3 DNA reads TGTGCCAGCAGCCTGCCGAGCTCCTATAATTCACCCCTCCACTTT. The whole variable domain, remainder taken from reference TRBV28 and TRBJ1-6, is DVKVTQSSRYLVKRTGEKVFLECVQDMDHENMFWYRQDPGLGLRLIYFSYDVKMKEKGDIPEGYSVSREKKERFSLILESASTNQTSMYLCASSLPSSYNSPLHFGNGTRLTVT.

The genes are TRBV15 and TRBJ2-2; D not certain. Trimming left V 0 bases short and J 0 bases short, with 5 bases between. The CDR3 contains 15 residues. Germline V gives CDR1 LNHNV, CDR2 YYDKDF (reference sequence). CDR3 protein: CATSRDAANTGELFF. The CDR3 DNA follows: TGTGCCACCAGCAGAGATGCGGCGAACACCGGGGAGCTGTTTTTT.

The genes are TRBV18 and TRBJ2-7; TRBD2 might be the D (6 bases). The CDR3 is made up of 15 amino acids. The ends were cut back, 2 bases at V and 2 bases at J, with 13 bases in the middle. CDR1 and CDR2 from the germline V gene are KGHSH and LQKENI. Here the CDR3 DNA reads TGTGCCAGCTCACCAGGCGGGACGGATACCTACGAGCAGTACTTC. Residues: CASSPGGTDTYEQYF. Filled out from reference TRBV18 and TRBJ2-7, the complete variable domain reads NAGVMQNPRHLVRRRGQEARLRCSPMKGHSHVYWYRQLPEEGLKFMVYLQKENIIDESGMPKERFSAEFPKEGPSILRIQQVVRGDSAAYFCASSPGGTDTYEQYFGPGTRLTVT.

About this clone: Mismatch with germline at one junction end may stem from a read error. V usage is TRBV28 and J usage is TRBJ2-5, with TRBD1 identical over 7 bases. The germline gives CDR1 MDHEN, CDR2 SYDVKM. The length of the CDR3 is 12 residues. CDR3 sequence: CASRPEGARENF. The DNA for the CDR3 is TGTGCCAGCAGGCCCGAGGGGGCTAGGGAGAACTTC.

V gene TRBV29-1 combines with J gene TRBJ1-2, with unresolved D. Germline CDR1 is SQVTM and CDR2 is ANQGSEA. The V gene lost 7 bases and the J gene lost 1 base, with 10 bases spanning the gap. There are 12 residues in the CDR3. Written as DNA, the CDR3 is TGCAGCGCCATGGGGAGTAACTATGGCTACACCTTC. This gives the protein CSAMGSNYGYTF.

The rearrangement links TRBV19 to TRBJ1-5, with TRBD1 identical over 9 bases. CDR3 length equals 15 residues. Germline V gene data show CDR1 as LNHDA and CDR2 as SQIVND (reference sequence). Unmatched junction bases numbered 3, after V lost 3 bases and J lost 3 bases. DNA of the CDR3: TGTGCCAGTAGTATGGGACAGGGATACAATCAGCCCCAGCATTTT. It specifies CASSMGQGYNQPQHF. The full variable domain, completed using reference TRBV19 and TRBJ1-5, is DGGITQSPKYLFRKEGQNVTLSCEQNLNHDAMYWYRQDPGQGLRLIYYSQIVNDFQKGDIAEGYSVSREKKESFPLTVTSAQKNPTAFYLCASSMGQGYNQPQHFGDGTRLSIL.

The CDR3 protein is CASSPSGQNTEAFF. The DNA for the CDR3 is TGCGCCAGCAGCCCAAGCGGCCAGAACACTGAAGCTTTCTTT. The rearrangement joins TRBV5-1 to TRBJ1-1; D gene uncertain. CDR3 size: 14 residues. The V and J ends lost 4 bases and 1 base respectively, with 11 bases between them. The germline CDR1 and CDR2 sequences are SGHRS and YFSETQ.

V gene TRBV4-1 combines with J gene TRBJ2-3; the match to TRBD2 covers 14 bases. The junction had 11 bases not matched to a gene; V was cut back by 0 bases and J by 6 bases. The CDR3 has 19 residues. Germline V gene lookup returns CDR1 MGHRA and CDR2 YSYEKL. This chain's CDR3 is CASSQDFVGTSGRGDTQYF. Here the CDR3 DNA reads TGCGCCAGCAGCCAAGATTTTGTCGGGACTAGCGGGAGAGGGGATACGCAGTATTTT.

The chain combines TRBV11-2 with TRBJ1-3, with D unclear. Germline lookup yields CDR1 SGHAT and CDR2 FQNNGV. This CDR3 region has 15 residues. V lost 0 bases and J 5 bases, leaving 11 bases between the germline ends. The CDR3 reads CASSLDTGGRNTIYF. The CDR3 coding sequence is TGTGCCAGCAGCTTAGATACGGGAGGGAGAAACACCATATATTTT.

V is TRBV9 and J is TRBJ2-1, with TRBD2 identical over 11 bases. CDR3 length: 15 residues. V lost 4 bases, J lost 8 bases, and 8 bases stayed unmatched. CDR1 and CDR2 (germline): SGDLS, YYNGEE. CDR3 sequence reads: CASSPLAGGADEQFF. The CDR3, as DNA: TGTGCCAGCAGCCCTTTAGCGGGAGGGGCGGATGAGCAGTTCTTC.

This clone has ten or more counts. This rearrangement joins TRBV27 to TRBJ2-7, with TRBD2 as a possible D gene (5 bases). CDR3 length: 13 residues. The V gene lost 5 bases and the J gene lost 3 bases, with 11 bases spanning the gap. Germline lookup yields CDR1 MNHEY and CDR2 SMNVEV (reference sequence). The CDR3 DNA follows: TGTGCCAGCAGTATAGGACTCCACTACGAGCAGTACTTC. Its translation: CASSIGLHYEQYF.

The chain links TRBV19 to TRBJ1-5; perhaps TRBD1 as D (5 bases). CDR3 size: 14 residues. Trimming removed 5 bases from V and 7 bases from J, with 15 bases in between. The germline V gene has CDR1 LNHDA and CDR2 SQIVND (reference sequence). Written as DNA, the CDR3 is TGTGCCAGTAGTTTGACGACAGCGGGGCAGCCCCAGCATTTT. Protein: CASSLTTAGQPQHF.

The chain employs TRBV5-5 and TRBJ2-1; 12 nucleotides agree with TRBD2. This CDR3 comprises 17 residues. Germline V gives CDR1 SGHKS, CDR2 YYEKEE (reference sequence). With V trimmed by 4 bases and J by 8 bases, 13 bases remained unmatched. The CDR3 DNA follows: TGTGCCAGCAGCCCCCGTAAGACTAGCGGGAGAGTGGATGAGCAGTTCTTC. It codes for CASSPRKTSGRVDEQFF. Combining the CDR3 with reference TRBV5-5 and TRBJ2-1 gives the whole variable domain DAGVTQSPTHLIKTRGQQVTLRCSPISGHKSVSWYQQVLGQGPQFIFQYYEKEERGRGNFPDRFSARQFPNYSSELNVNALLLGDSALYLCASSPRKTSGRVDEQFFGPGTRLTVL.

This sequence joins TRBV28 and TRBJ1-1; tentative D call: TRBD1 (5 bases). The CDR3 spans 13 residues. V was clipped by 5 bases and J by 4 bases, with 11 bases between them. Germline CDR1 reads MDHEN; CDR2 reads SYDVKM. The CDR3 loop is CASSGAGGTEAFF. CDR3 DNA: TGTGCCAGCAGTGGGGCCGGGGGCACTGAAGCTTTCTTT.

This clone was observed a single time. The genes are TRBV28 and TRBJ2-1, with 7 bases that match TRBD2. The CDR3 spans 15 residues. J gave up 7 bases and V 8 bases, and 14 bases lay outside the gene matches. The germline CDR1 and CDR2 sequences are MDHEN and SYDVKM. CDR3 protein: CASGTYGLVSNEQFF. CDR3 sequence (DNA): TGTGCCAGCGGTACCTATGGACTAGTTTCAAATGAGCAGTTCTTC.

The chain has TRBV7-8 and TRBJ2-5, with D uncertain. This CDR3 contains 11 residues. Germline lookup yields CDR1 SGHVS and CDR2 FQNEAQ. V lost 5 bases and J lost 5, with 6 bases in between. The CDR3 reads CASSHGETQYF. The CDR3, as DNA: TGTGCCAGCAGCCACGGGGAGACCCAGTACTTC.

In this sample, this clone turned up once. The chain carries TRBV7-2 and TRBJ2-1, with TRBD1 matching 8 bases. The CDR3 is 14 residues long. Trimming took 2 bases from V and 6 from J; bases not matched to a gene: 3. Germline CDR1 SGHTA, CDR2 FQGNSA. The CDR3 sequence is CASSLQGAGNEQFF. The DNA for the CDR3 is TGTGCCAGCAGCTTACAGGGGGCGGGCAATGAGCAGTTCTTC.